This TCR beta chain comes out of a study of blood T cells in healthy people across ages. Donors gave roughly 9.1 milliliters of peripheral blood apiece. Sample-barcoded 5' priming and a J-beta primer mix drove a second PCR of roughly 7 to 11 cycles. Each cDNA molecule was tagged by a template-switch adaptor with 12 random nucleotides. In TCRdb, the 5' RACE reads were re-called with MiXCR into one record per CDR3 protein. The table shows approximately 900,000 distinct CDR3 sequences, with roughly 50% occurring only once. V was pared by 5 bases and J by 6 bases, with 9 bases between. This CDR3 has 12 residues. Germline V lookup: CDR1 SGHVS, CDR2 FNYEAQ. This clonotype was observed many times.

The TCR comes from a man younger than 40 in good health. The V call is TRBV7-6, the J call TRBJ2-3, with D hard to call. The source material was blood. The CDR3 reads CASSQGLDTQYF. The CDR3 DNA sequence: TGTGCCAGCAGCCAAGGCTTGGATACGCAGTATTTT.